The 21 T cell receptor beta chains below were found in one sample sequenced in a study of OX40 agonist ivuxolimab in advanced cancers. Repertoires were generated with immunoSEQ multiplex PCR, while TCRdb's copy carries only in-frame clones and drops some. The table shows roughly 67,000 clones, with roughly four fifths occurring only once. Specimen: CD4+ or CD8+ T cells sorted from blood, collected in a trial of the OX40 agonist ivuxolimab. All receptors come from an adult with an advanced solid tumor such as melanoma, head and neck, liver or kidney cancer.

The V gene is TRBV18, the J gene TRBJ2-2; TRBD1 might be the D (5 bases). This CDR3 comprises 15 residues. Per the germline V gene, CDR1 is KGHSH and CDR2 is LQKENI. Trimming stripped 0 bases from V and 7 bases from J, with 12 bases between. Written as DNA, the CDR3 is TGTGCCAGCTCACCACCGGGGCGCGCTGACGGGGAGCTGTTTTTT. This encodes CASSPPGRADGELFF.

The CDR3 DNA is TGTGCCAGCAGCAAAGCGACGCGGGGGGTGAAAAACATTCAGTACTTC. Its protein is CASSKATRGVKNIQYF. The rearrangement links TRBV21-1 to TRBJ2-4; the table's TRBD2 call for D was not verified on the DNA. TRBV21-1 is described as a pseudogene. There are 16 residues in the CDR3.

As DNA, the CDR3 is TGTGCCAGCAGCTTAGGTTGGGGGGCGGCTGGGGCCAACGTCCTGACTTTC. Its protein product is CASSLGWGAAGANVLTF. This chain links TRBV7-2 with TRBJ2-6; D is tentatively TRBD1 or TRBD2 (6 bases each). Germline V CDR1 and CDR2: SGHTA, FQGNSA. V was shortened by 1 base and J by 2 bases, with 12 bases between the two germline ends. The CDR3 is 17 residues long.

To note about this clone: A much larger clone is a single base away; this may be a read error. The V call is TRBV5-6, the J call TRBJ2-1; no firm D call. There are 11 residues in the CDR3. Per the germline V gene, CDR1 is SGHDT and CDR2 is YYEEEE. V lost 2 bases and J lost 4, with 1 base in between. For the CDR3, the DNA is TGTGCCAGCAGCTTTTACAATGAGCAGTTCTTC. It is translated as CASSFYNEQFF.

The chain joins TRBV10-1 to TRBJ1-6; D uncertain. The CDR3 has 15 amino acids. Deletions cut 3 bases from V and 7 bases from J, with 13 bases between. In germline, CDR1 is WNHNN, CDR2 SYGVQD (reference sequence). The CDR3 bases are TGCGCCAGCAGTGACGGTGGATTGGGGAATTCACCCCTCCACTTT. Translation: CASSDGGLGNSPLHF.

CDR3 in DNA: TGCAGCGTCAGCACCGGGACAGGGGGTGCTGCTTTCTTT. Its translation: CSVSTGTGGAAFF. V usage is TRBV29-1 and J usage is TRBJ1-1, with 11 bases aligning to TRBD1. The CDR3 spans 13 residues. V gave up 6 bases and J gave up 11 bases; unmatched junction bases: 11. Germline assignment: CDR1 SQVTM and CDR2 ANQGSEA.

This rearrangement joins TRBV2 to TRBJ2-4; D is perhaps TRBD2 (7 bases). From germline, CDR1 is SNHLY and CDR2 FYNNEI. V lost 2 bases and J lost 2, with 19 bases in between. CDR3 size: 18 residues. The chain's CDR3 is CASSEQGGGAATKNIQYF. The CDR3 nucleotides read TGTGCCAGCAGTGAACAAGGAGGGGGGGCGGCAACCAAAAACATTCAGTACTTC.

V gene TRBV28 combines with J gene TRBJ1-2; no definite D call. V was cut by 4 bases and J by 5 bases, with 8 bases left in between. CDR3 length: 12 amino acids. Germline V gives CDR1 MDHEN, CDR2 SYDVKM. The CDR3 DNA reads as TGTGCCAGCAGTTCCAACAGTTATGGCTACACCTTC. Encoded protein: CASSSNSYGYTF.

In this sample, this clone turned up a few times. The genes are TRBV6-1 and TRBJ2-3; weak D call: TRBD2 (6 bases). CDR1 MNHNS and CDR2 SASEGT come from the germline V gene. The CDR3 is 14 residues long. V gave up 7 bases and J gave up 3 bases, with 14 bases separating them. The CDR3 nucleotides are TGTGCCAGCAAGGCTAGCGTCGGGACAGATACGCAGTATTTT. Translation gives CASKASVGTDTQYF.

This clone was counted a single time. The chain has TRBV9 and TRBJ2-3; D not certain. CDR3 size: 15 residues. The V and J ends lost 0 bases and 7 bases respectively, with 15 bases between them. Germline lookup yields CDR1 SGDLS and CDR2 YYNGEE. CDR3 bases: TGTGCCAGCAGCGTAGCCTCTGGGCCCAGGCATACGCAGTATTTT. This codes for CASSVASGPRHTQYF.

In DNA, the CDR3 is TGTGCCAGTAGGGGAGAGTTGAACACTGAAGCTTTCTTT. Its protein is CASRGELNTEAFF. The chain couples TRBV19 to TRBJ1-1, with D uncertain. CDR3 length: 13 residues. Germline-derived CDR1 and CDR2 are LNHDA and SQIVND (reference sequence). With 6 bases removed from V and 0 bases from J, the gap between germline ends came to 8 bases. The full variable domain, completed using reference TRBV19 and TRBJ1-1, is DGGITQSPKYLFRKEGQNVTLSCEQNLNHDAMYWYRQDPGQGLRLIYYSQIVNDFQKGDIAEGYSVSREKKESFPLTVTSAQKNPTAFYLCASRGELNTEAFFGQGTRLTVV.

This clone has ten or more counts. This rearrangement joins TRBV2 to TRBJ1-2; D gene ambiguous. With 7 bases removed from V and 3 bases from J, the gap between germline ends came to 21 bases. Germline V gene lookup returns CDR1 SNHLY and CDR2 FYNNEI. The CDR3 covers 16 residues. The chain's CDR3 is CASIEPRTYSDYGYTF. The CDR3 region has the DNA TGTGCCAGCATCGAACCCCGGACTTACTCCGACTATGGCTACACCTTC.

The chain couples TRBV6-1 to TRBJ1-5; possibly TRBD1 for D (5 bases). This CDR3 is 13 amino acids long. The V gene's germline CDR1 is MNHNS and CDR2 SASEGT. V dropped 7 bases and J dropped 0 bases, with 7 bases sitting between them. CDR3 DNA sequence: TGTGCCAGCAAGACAGATAGCAATCAGCCCCAGCATTTT. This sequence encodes CASKTDSNQPQHF.

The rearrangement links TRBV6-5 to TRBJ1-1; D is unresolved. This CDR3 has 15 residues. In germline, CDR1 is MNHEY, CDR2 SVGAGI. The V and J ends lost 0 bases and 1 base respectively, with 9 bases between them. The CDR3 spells CASSYSNGWNTEAFF. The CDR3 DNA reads TGTGCCAGCAGTTACTCGAATGGGTGGAACACTGAAGCTTTCTTT.

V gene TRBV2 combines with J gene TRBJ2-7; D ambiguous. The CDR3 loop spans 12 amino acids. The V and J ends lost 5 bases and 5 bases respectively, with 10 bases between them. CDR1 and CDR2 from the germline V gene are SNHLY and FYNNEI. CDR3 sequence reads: CASSFQFDEQYV. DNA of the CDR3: TGTGCCAGCAGTTTTCAGTTCGACGAGCAGTACGTC.

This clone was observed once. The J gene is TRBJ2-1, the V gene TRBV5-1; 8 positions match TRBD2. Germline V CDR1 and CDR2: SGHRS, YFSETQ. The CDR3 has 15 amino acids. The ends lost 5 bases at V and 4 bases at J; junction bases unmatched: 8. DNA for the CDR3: TGCGCCAGCAGATCTGAAACTAGCGGATACAATGAGCAGTTCTTC. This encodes CASRSETSGYNEQFF.

DNA for the CDR3: TGTGCCAGCAGTTCGACAGGGGCAGCTTTCTTT. Protein sequence: CASSSTGAAFF. The V and J genes are TRBV2 and TRBJ1-1; TRBD1 agrees at 8 bases. The CDR3 totals 11 residues. Germline CDR1 is SNHLY and CDR2 is FYNNEI. V lost 5 bases to trimming and J lost 10 bases; unmatched junction nucleotides: 3.

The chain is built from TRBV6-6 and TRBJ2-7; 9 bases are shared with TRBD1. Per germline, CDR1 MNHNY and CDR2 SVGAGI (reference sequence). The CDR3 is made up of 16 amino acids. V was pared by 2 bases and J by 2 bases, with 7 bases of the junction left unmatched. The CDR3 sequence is CASSYRPGQGAYEQYF. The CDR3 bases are TGTGCCAGCAGTTACCGTCCGGGACAGGGAGCCTACGAGCAGTACTTC.

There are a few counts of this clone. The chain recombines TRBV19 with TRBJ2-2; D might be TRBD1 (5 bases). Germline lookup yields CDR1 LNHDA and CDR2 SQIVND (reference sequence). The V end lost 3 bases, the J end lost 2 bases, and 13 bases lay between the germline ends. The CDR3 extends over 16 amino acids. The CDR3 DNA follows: TGTGCCAGTAGTATGGGAACAGGACAAAACACCGGGGAGCTGTTTTTT. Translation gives CASSMGTGQNTGELFF.

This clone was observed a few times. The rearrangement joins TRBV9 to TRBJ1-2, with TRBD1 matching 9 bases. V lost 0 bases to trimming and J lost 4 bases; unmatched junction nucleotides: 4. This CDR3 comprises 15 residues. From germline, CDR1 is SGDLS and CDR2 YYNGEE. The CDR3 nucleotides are TGTGCCAGCAGCGTAGGGACGACAGGGGGCTATGGCTACACCTTC. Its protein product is CASSVGTTGGYGYTF. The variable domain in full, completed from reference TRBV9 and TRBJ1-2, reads DSGVTQTPKHLITATGQRVTLRCSPRSGDLSVYWYQQSLDQGLQFLIQYYNGEERAKGNILERFSAQQFPDLHSELNLSSLELGDSALYFCASSVGTTGGYGYTFGSGTRLTVV.

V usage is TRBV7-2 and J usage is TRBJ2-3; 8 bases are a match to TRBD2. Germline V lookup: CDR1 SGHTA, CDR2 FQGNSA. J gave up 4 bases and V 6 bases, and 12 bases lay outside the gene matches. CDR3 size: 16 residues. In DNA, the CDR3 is TGTGCCAGCAGGATCGGGGGGGCCACCTTTCCAGATACGCAGTATTTT. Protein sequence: CASRIGGATFPDTQYF.